A single sample gave rise to the 11 T cell receptor beta chains below, sequenced in a study of CD8 T cells in Susac syndrome. 0.5 to 1 ug RNA was reverse transcribed with random hexamers. Using its own MiXCR run on the immunoSEQ multiplex PCR reads, TCRdb lists one record per CDR3 protein. In the table there are approximately 140,000 distinct CDR3 sequences, 94% of which are singletons. The sample taken for sequencing was CD8+ T cells from PBMCs. Receptor source: a human donor in good health.

The chain links TRBV18 to TRBJ1-5, with D perhaps matching TRBD1 (6 bases). The V and J ends lost 3 bases and 4 bases respectively, with 13 bases between them. The germline gives CDR1 KGHSH, CDR2 LQKENI. This CDR3 has 15 residues. Here the CDR3 reads CASSPTGPQNQPQHF. The CDR3 DNA sequence: TGTGCCAGCTCACCGACAGGACCGCAAAATCAGCCCCAGCATTTT.

The rearrangement joins TRBV25-1 to TRBJ2-1; tentatively, D is TRBD2 (7 bases). CDR1 and CDR2 (germline): MGHDK, SYGVNS. The ends were cut back, 2 bases at V and 11 bases at J, with 19 bases in the middle. This CDR3 contains 15 residues. This CDR3 reads CASSEQRGGELKQFF. CDR3 nucleotides: TGTGCCAGCAGTGAACAGAGGGGGGGGGAGCTTAAGCAGTTCTTC.

This clonotype occurred once. This chain connects TRBV9 to TRBJ1-2, with D possibly TRBD1 on 5 matching bases. V was pared by 0 bases and J by 6 bases, with 15 bases between. Germline CDR1 and CDR2: SGDLS and YYNGEE. CDR3 length: 15 amino acids. This chain's CDR3 is CASSVASPGEHGYTF. The DNA for the CDR3 is TGTGCCAGCAGCGTAGCTTCCCCGGGGGAGCATGGCTACACCTTC.

This chain connects TRBV14 to TRBJ2-5; D is ambiguous. V lost 3 bases to trimming and J lost 0 bases, with 8 bases between them. The CDR3 length is 14 residues. Germline CDR1 and CDR2: SGHDN and FVKESK. CDR3 in amino acids: CASSQEDHQETQYF. The CDR3 nucleotides are TGTGCCAGCAGCCAGGAAGACCACCAAGAGACCCAGTACTTC.

The chain joins TRBV29-1 to TRBJ2-3; 10 bases align to TRBD2. Trimming cost V 4 bases and J 0 bases; bases outside gene matches: 7. The germline V gene encodes CDR1 SQVTM and CDR2 ANQGSEA. There are 16 residues in the CDR3. The CDR3 nucleotides read TGCAGCGTTGTGGCTAGCGGGAGAATCAGCACAGATACGCAGTATTTT. It translates to CSVVASGRISTDTQYF.

CDR3 protein: CSVDRGRDGYTF. DNA for the CDR3: TGCAGCGTCGACAGGGGGCGAGATGGCTACACCTTC. The rearrangement joins TRBV29-1 to TRBJ1-2, with 10 positions matching TRBD1. J was trimmed by 6 bases and V by 6 bases; bases with no gene match: 4. Per germline, CDR1 SQVTM and CDR2 ANQGSEA. This CDR3 has 12 amino acids.

The chain is built from TRBV9 and TRBJ2-7; D is perhaps TRBD1 or TRBD2 (6 bases each). The CDR3 totals 15 residues. Germline CDR1 reads SGDLS; CDR2 reads YYNGEE. Trimming left V 3 bases short and J 4 bases short, with 17 bases between. Here the CDR3 DNA reads TGTGCCAGCAGCGGGGGATCCGGGGGCGAATACGAGCAGTACTTC. This sequence encodes CASSGGSGGEYEQYF.

This chain joins TRBV7-3 and TRBJ2-7; D is unresolved. V dropped 4 bases and J dropped 7 bases, with 14 bases sitting between them. The CDR3 contains 13 residues. From germline, CDR1 is SGHTA and CDR2 FQGTGA. CDR3 protein: CASSSPPSWEQYF. DNA of the CDR3: TGTGCCAGCAGCTCGCCCCCTTCGTGGGAGCAGTACTTC.

The rearrangement uses TRBV7-9 and TRBJ2-1; 8 bases fit TRBD1. With V trimmed by 5 bases and J by 5 bases, 5 bases remained unmatched. CDR3 size: 14 residues. Germline V CDR1 and CDR2: SEHNR, FQNEAQ (reference sequence). The CDR3 DNA sequence: TGTGCCAGCAGCAACGGACAGGGTAACAATGAGCAGTTCTTC. Translated: CASSNGQGNNEQFF.

The chain is built from TRBV20-1 and TRBJ1-5, with D perhaps matching TRBD1 (5 bases). V lost 0 bases to trimming and J lost 6 bases, with 15 bases between them. The CDR3 extends over 15 amino acids. The germline CDR1 and CDR2 sequences are DFQATT and SNEGSKA (reference sequence). The CDR3, as DNA: TGCAGTGCTAGAGATCCGGAGAGGGGCGCTCAGCCCCAGCATTTT. Translated: CSARDPERGAQPQHF.

The chain combines TRBV29-1 with TRBJ2-2, with D perhaps given as TRBD1 or TRBD2 (5 bases each). The CDR3 extends over 13 amino acids. Germline V CDR1 and CDR2: SQVTM, ANQGSEA. V lost 4 bases and J 3 bases, leaving 9 bases between the germline ends. The DNA for the CDR3 is TGCAGCGTTGCGGGGCCCGACACCGGGGAGCTGTTTTTT. Protein product: CSVAGPDTGELFF.